The sequence of this T cell receptor (beta chain) was determined in a study of T-cell reconstitution after alpha-beta-depleted transplantation in children. V gave up 6 bases and J gave up 3 bases, with 14 bases separating them. There are 13 residues in the CDR3. Germline V gives CDR1 SQVTM, CDR2 ANQGSEA. This clonotype was detected many times. Researchers prepared the TCRbeta library using unique molecular identifiers, the study reports. TCRdb analysed the PCR reads with MiXCR anew, one entry per CDR3 protein. The table has 170,000 or so distinct CDR3 sequences, 6.5% to 7.5% seen once. This chain connects TRBV29-1 to TRBJ1-1, with D uncertain. The receptor was isolated from a human donor who donated a stem cell graft to a child with Wiskott-Aldrich syndrome. This material consisted of PBMCs from the stem cell graft donor, taken from the stem cell graft. CDR3 DNA: TGCAGCGTCCAAGGGCGCACGGACACTGAAGCTTTCTTT. It specifies CSVQGRTDTEAFF.